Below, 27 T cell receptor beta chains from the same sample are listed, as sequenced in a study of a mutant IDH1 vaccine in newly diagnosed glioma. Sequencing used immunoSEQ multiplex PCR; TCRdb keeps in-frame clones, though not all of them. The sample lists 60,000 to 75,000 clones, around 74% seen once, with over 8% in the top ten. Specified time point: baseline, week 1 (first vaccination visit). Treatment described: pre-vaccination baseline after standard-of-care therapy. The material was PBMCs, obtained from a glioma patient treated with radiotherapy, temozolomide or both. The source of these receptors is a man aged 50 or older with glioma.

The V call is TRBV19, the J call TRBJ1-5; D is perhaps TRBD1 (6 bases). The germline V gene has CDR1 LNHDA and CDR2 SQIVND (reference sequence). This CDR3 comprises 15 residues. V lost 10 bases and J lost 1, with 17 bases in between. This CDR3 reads CATESGTPSNQPQHF. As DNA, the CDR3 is TGTGCCACAGAATCCGGGACACCGAGCAATCAGCCCCAGCATTTT.

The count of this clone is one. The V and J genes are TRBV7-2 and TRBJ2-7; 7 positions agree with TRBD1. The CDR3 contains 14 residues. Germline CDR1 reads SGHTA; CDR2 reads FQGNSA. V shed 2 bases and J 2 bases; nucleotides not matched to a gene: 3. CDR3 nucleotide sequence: TGTGCCAGCAGCTTAATCGGGACAGCCTACGAGCAGTACTTC. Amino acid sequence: CASSLIGTAYEQYF.

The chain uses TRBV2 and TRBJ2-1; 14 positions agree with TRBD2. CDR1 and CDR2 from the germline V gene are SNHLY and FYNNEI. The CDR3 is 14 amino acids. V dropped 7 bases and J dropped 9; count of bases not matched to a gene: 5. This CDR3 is CASKGLAGAGEQFF. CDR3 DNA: TGTGCCAGCAAGGGACTAGCGGGGGCCGGTGAGCAGTTCTTC.

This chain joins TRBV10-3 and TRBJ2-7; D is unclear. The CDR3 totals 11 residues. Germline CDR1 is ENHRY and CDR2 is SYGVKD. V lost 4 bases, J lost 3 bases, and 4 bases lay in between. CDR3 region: CAISGGYEQYF. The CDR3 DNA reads TGTGCCATCAGTGGTGGCTACGAGCAGTACTTC.

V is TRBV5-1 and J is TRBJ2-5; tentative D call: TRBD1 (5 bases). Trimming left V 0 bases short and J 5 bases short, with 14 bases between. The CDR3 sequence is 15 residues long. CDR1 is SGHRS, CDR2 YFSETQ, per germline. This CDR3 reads CASSLEGQMGETQYF. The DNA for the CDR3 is TGCGCCAGCAGCTTGGAGGGGCAGATGGGGGAGACCCAGTACTTC. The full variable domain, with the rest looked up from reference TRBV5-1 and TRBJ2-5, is KAGVTQTPRYLIKTRGQQVTLSCSPISGHRSVSWYQQTPGQGLQFLFEYFSETQRNKGNFPGRFSGRQFSNSRSEMNVSTLELGDSALYLCASSLEGQMGETQYFGPGTRLLVL.

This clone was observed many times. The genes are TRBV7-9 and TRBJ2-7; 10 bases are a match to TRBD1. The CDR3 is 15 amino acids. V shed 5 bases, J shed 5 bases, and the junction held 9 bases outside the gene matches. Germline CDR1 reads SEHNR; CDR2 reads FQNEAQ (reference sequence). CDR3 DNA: TGTGCCAGCAGCCCGGGACAGGGGACAATGCACGAGCAGTACTTC. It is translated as CASSPGQGTMHEQYF. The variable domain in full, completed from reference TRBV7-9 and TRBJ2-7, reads DTGVSQNPRHKITKRGQNVTFRCDPISEHNRLYWYRQTLGQGPEFLTYFQNEAQLEKSRLLSDRFSAERPKGSFSTLEIQRTEQGDSAMYLCASSPGQGTMHEQYFGPGTRLTVT.

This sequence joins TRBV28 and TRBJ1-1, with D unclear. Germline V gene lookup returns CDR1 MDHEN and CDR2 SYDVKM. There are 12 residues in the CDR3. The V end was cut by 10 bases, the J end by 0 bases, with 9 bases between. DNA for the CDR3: TGTGCCATCTGGGCGTTGAACACTGAAGCTTTCTTT. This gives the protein CAIWALNTEAFF.

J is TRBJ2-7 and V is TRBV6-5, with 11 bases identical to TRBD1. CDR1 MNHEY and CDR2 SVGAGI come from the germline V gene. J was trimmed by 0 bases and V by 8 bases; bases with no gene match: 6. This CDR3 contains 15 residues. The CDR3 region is CASLTGTGGSYEQYF. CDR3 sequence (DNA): TGTGCCAGCTTAACCGGGACAGGGGGCTCCTACGAGCAGTACTTC.

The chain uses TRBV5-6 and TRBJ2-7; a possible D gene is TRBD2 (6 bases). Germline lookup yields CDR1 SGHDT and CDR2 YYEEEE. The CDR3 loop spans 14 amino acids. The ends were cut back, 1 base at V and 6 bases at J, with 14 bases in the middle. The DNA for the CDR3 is TGTGCCAGCAGCTTGCGTCAGGGACTTTCCGAGCAGTACTTC. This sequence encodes CASSLRQGLSEQYF.

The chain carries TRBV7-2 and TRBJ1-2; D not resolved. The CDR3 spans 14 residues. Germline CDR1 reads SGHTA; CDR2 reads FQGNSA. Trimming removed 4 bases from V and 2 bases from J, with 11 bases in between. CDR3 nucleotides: TGTGCCAGCAGCTCGGCGGGAGGGAACTATGGCTACACCTTC. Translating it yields CASSSAGGNYGYTF.

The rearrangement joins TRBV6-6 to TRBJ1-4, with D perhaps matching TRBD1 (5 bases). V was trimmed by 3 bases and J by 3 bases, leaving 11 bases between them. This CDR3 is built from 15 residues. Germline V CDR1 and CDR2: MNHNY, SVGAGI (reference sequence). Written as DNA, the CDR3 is TGTGCCAGCAGTTATTCCGACAGCCCTAATGAAAAACTGTTTTTT. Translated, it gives CASSYSDSPNEKLFF.

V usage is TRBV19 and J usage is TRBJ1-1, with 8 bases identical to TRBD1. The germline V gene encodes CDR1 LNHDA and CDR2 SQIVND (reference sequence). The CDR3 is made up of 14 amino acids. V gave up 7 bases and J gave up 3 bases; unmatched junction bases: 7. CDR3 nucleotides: TGTGCCAGTACCGAGACAGGGGAAGACACTGAAGCTTTCTTT. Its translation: CASTETGEDTEAFF.

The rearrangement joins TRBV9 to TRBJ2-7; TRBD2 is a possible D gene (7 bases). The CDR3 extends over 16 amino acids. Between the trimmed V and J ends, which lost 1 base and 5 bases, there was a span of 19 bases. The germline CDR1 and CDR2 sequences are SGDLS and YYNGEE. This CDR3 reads CASSVHQRGHLNEQYF. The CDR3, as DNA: TGTGCCAGCAGCGTACATCAGCGGGGACACCTTAACGAGCAGTACTTC.

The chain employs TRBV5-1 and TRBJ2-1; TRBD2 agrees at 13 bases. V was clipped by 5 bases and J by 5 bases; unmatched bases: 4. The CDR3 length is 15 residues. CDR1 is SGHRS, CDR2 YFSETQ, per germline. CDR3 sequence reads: CASRTSGGAHNEQFF. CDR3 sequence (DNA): TGCGCCAGCAGAACTAGCGGGGGGGCTCACAATGAGCAGTTCTTC.

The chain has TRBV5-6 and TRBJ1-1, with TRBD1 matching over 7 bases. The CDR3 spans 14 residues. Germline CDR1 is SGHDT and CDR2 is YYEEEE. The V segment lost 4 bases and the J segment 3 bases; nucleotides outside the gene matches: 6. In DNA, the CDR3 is TGTGCCAGCAGCGCAGGACAGGACGACACTGAAGCTTTCTTT. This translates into CASSAGQDDTEAFF. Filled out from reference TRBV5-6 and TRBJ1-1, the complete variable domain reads DAGVTQSPTHLIKTRGQQVTLRCSPKSGHDTVSWYQQALGQGPQFIFQYYEEEERQRGNFPDRFSGHQFPNYSSELNVNALLLGDSALYLCASSAGQDDTEAFFGQGTRLTVV.

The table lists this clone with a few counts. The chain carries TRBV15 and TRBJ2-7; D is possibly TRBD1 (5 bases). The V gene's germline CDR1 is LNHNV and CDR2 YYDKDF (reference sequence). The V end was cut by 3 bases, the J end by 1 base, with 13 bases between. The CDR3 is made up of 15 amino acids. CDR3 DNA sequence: TGTGCCACCAGCAGTCTAGGGGTACATTCCTACGAGCAGTACTTC. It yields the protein CATSSLGVHSYEQYF.

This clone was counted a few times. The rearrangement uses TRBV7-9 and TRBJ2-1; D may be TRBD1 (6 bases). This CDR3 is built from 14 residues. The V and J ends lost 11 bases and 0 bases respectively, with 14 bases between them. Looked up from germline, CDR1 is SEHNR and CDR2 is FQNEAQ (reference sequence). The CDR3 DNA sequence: TGTGCCTTCACAGGGATTAGCTCCTACAATGAGCAGTTCTTC. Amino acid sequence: CAFTGISSYNEQFF.

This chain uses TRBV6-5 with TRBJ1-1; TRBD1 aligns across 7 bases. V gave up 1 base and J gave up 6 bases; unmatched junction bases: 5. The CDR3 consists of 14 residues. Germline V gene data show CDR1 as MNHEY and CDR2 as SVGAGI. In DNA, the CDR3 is TGTGCCAGCAGTTACTTTTCAGGGGGATCTGAAGCTTTCTTT. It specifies CASSYFSGGSEAFF.

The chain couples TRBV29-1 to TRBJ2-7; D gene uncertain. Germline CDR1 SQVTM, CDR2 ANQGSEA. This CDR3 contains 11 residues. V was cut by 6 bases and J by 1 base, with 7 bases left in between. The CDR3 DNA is TGCAGCGTGTGGGCATCCTACGAGCAGTACTTC. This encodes CSVWASYEQYF.

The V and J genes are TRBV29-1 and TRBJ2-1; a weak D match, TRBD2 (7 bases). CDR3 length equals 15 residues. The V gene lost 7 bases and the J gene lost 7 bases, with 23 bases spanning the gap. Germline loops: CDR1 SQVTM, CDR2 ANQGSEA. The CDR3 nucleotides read TGCAGCGACCAAGGGGGGAGGGGGGCTTGGAATGAGCAGTTCTTC. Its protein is CSDQGGRGAWNEQFF.

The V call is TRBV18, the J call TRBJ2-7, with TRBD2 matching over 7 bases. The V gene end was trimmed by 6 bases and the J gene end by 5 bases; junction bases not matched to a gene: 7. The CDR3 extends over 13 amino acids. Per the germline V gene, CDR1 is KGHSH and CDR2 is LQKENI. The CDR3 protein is CASSREVGNEQYF. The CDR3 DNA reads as TGTGCCAGCTCCCGGGAGGTCGGGAACGAGCAGTACTTC.

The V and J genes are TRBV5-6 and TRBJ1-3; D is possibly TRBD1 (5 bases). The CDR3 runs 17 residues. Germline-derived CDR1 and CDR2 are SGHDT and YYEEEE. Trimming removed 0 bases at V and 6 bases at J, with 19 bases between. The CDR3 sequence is CASSLVGQQDRVNTIYF. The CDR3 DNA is TGTGCCAGCAGCTTGGTGGGTCAACAGGATCGGGTAAACACCATATATTTT.

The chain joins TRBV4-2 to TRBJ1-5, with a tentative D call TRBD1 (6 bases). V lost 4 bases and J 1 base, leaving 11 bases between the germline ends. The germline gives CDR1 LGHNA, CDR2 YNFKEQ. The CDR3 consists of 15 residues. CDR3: CASSRGQGSNQPQHF. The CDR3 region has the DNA TGTGCCAGCAGCCGCGGGCAGGGGAGCAATCAGCCCCAGCATTTT.

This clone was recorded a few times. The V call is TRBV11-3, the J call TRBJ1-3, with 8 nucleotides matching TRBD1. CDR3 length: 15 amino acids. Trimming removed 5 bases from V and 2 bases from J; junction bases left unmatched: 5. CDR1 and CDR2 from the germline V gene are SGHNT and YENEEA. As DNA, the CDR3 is TGTGCCAGCAGCCCTGGACAGGGCCCTGGAAACACCATATATTTT. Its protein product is CASSPGQGPGNTIYF.

The CDR3 region is CAWRSKGTGELFF. The CDR3 nucleotides read TGTGCCTGGAGGTCCAAGGGCACCGGGGAGCTGTTTTTT. This sequence joins TRBV30 and TRBJ2-2; no definite D call. The V end was cut by 3 bases, the J end by 4 bases, with 9 bases between. Germline V gene sequence: CDR1 GTSNPN, CDR2 SVGIG (reference sequence). The CDR3 totals 13 residues.

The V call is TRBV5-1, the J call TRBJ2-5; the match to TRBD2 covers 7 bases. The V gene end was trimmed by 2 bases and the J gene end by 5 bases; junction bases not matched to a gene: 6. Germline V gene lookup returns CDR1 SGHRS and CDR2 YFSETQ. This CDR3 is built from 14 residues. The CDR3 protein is CASSLRGGKETQYF. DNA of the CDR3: TGCGCCAGCAGCTTACGGGGAGGGAAGGAGACCCAGTACTTC. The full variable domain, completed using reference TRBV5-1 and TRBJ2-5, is KAGVTQTPRYLIKTRGQQVTLSCSPISGHRSVSWYQQTPGQGLQFLFEYFSETQRNKGNFPGRFSGRQFSNSRSEMNVSTLELGDSALYLCASSLRGGKETQYFGPGTRLLVL.

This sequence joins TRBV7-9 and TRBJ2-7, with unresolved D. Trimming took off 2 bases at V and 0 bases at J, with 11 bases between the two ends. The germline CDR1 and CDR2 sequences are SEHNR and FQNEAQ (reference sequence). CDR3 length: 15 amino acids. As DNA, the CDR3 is TGTGCCAGCAGCTTATTTGTGATCGGCTCCTACGAGCAGTACTTC. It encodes CASSLFVIGSYEQYF.